The sequence of this T cell receptor (beta chain) was determined in a study of blood T cell repertoires in COVID-19. About the research overall: Acute and convalescent COVID-19 samples came from the United States, Italy and Spain. Nucleic acid was either cDNA or gDNA, and it came from T cells, B-cell-depleted T cells, or PBMCs.

The data were produced by immunoSEQ multiplex PCR, yet TCRdb's version contains in-frame clones alone and is incomplete. The table lists more than 150,000 clones, 84% of them singletons. Germline-derived CDR1 and CDR2 are KGHSH and LQKENI. V gave up 5 bases and J gave up 2 bases, with 16 bases separating them. This CDR3 region has 15 residues. The sequencing sample was made of peripheral blood. The J gene is TRBJ2-7, the V gene TRBV18, with D maybe TRBD2 (7 bases). The TCR was taken from a human donor in a cohort sampled during active COVID-19. CDR3 in DNA: TGTGCCAGCTCAACTACGGGGGGCCCAACCTACGAGCAGTACTTC. Protein: CASSTTGGPTYEQYF.